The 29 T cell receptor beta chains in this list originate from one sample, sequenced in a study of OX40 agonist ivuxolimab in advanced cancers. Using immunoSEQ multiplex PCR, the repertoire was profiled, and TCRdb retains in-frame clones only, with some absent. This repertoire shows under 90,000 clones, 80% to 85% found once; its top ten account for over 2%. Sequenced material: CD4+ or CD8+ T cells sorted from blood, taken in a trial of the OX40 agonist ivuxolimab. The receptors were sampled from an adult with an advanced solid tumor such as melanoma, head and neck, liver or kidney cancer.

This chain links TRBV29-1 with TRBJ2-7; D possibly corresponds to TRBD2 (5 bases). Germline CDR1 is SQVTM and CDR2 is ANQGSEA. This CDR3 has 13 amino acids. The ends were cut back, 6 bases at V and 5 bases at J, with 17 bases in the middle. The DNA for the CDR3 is TGCAGCGTGGCCATTGGGTTCGGGAACGAGCAGTACTTC. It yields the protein CSVAIGFGNEQYF.

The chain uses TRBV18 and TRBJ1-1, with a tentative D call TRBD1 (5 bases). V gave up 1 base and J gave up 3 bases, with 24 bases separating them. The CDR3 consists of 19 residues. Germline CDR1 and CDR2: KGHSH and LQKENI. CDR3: CASSPRWGVSAGRDTEAFF. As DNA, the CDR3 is TGTGCCAGCTCACCACGGTGGGGGGTCTCGGCCGGTCGGGACACTGAAGCTTTCTTT. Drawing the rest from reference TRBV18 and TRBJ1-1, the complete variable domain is NAGVMQNPRHLVRRRGQEARLRCSPMKGHSHVYWYRQLPEEGLKFMVYLQKENIIDESGMPKERFSAEFPKEGPSILRIQQVVRGDSAAYFCASSPRWGVSAGRDTEAFFGQGTRLTVV.

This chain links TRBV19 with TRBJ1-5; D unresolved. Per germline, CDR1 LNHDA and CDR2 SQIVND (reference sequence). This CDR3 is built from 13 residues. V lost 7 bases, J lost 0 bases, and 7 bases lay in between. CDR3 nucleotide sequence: TGTGCCAGTAAGGGCTATAGCAATCAGCCCCAGCATTTT. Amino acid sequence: CASKGYSNQPQHF.

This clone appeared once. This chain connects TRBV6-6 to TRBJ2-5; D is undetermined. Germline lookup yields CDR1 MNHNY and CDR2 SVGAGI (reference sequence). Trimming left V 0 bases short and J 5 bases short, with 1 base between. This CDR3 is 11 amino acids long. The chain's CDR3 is CASSYSETQYF. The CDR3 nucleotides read TGTGCCAGCAGTTACTCCGAGACCCAGTACTTC.

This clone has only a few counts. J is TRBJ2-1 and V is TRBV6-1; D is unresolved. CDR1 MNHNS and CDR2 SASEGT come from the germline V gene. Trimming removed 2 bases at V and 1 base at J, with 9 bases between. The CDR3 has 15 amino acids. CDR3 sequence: CASSERIMSYNEQFF. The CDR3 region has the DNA TGTGCCAGCAGTGAAAGGATTATGTCCTACAATGAGCAGTTCTTC.

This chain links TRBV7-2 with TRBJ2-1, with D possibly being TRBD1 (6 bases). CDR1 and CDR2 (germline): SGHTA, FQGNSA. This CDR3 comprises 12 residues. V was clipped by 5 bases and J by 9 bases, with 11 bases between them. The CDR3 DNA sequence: TGTGCCAGCAGCCTACAGGGTTTTGAGCAGTTCTTC. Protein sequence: CASSLQGFEQFF. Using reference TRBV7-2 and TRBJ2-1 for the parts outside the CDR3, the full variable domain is GAGVSQSPSNKVTEKGKDVELRCDPISGHTALYWYRQSLGQGLEFLIYFQGNSAPDKSGLPSDRFSAERTGGSVSTLTIQRTQQEDSAVYLCASSLQGFEQFFGPGTRLTVL.

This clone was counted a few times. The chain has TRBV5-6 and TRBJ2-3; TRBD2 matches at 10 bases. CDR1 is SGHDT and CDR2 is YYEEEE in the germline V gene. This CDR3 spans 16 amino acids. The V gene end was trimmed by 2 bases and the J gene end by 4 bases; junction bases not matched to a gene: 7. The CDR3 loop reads CASSFGAGGRADTQYF. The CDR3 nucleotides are TGTGCCAGCAGCTTCGGAGCGGGAGGGCGGGCAGATACGCAGTATTTT. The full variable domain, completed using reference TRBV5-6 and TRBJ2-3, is DAGVTQSPTHLIKTRGQQVTLRCSPKSGHDTVSWYQQALGQGPQFIFQYYEEEERQRGNFPDRFSGHQFPNYSSELNVNALLLGDSALYLCASSFGAGGRADTQYFGPGTRLTVL.

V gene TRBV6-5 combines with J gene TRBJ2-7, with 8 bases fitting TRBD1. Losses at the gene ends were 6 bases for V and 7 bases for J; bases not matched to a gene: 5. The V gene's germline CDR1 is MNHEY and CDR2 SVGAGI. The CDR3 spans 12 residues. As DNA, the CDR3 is TGTGCCAGCAGAACAACAGGGGGGGAGCAGTACTTC. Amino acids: CASRTTGGEQYF.

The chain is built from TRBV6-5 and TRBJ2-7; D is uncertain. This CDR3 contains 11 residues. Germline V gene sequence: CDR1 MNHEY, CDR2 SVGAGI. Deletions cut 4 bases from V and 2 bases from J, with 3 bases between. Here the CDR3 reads CASSWAYEQYF. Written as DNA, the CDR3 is TGTGCCAGCAGTTGGGCCTACGAGCAGTACTTC.

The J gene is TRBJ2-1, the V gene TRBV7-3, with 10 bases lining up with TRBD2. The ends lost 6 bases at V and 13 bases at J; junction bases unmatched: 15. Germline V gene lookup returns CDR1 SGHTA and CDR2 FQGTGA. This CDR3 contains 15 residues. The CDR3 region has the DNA TGTGCCAGCAGTCTCTCGGAGCGGGAGGGCGATTCACAGTTCTTC. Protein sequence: CASSLSEREGDSQFF. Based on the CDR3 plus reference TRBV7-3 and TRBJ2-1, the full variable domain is GAGVSQTPSNKVTEKGKYVELRCDPISGHTALYWYRQSLGQGPEFLIYFQGTGAADDSGLPNDRFFAVRPEGSVSTLKIQRTERGDSAVYLCASSLSEREGDSQFFGPGTRLTVL.

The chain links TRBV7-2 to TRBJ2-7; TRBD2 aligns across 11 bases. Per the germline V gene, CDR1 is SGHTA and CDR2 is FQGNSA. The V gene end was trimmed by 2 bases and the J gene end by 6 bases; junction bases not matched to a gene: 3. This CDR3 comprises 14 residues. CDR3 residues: CASSLLAGGGEQYF. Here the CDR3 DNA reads TGTGCCAGCAGCTTATTAGCGGGAGGGGGCGAGCAGTACTTC.

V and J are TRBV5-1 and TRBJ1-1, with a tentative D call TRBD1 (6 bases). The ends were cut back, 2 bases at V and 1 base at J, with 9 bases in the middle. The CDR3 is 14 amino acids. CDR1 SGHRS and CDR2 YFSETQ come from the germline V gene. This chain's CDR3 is CASSLTGTNTEAFF. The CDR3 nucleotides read TGCGCCAGCAGCTTAACAGGGACGAACACTGAAGCTTTCTTT.

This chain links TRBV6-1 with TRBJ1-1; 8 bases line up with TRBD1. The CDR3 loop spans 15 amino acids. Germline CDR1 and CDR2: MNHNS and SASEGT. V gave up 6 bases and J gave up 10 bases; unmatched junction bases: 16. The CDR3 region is CASSSFGQGGWRAFF. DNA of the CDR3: TGTGCCAGCAGCTCTTTTGGACAGGGCGGATGGAGAGCTTTCTTT.

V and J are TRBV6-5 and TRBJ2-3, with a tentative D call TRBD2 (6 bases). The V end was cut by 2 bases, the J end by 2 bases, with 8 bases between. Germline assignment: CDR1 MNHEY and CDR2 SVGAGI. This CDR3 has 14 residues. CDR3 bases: TGTGCCAGCAGTTACGGCGGGGTCACAGATACGCAGTATTTT. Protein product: CASSYGGVTDTQYF.

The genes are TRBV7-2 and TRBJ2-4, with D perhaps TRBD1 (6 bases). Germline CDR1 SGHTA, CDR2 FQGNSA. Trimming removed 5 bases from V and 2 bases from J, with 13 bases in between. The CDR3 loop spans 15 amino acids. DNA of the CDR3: TGTGCCAGCAGCCCGCAGGGGAGTACCAAAAACATTCAGTACTTC. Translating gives CASSPQGSTKNIQYF. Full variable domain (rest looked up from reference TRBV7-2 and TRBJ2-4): GAGVSQSPSNKVTEKGKDVELRCDPISGHTALYWYRQSLGQGLEFLIYFQGNSAPDKSGLPSDRFSAERTGGSVSTLTIQRTQQEDSAVYLCASSPQGSTKNIQYFGAGTRLSVL.

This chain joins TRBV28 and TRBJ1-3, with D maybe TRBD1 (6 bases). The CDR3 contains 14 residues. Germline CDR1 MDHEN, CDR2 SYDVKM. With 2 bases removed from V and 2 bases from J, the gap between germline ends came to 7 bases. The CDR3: CASSLRGAGNTIYF. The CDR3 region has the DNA TGTGCCAGCAGTTTAAGGGGGGCTGGAAACACCATATATTTT.

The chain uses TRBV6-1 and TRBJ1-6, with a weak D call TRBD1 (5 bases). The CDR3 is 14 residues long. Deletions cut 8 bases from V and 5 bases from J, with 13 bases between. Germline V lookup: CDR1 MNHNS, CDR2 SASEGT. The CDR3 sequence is CASHPETDNSPLHF. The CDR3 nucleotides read TGTGCCAGCCACCCCGAGACAGATAATTCACCCCTCCACTTT.

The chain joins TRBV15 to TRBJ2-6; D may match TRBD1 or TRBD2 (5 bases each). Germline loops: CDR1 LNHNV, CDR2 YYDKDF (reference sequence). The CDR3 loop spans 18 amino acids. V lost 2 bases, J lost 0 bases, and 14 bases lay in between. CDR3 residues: CATSRTSGTVSGANVLTF. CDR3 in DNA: TGTGCCACCAGCAGAACTTCCGGGACGGTCTCTGGGGCCAACGTCCTGACTTTC. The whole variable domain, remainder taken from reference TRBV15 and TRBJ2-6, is DAMVIQNPRYQVTQFGKPVTLSCSQTLNHNVMYWYQQKSSQAPKLLFHYYDKDFNNEADTPDNFQSRRPNTSFCFLDIRSPGLGDTAMYLCATSRTSGTVSGANVLTFGAGSRLTVL.

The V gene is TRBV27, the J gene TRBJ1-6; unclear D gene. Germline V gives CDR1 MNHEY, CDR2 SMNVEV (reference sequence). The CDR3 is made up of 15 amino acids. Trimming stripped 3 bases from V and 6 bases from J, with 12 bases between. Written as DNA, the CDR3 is TGTGCCAGCAGTTTCCAAGCAGCTCGTAATTCACCCCTCCACTTT. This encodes CASSFQAARNSPLHF.

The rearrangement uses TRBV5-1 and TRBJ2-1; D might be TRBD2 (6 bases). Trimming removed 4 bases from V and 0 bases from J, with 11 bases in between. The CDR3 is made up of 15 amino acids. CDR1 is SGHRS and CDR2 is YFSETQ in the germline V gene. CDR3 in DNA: TGCGCCAGCAGCGAGGACGGGAGCTCCTACAATGAGCAGTTCTTC. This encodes CASSEDGSSYNEQFF.

Here the CDR3 DNA reads TGCGCCAGCAGCCCCATCATAAGCGGGAGGGCCGGAGGGGAGCAGTACTTC. Its translation: CASSPIISGRAGGEQYF. V gene TRBV5-1 combines with J gene TRBJ2-7; 10 bases match TRBD2. Germline V CDR1 and CDR2: SGHRS, YFSETQ. This CDR3 has 17 residues. J was trimmed by 7 bases and V by 4 bases; bases with no gene match: 17.

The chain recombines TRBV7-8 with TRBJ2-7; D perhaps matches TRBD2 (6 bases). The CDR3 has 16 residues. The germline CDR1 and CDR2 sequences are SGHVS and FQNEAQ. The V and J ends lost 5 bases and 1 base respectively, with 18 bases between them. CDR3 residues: CASSPKPPGTSYEQYF. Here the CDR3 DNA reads TGTGCCAGCAGCCCGAAGCCCCCCGGGACTTCCTACGAGCAGTACTTC.

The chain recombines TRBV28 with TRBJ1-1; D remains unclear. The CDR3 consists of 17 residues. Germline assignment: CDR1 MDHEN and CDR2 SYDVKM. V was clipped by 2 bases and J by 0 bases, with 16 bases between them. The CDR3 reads CASSLMLAANLNTEAFF. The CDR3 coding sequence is TGTGCCAGCAGTTTAATGCTGGCAGCAAATCTGAACACTGAAGCTTTCTTT.

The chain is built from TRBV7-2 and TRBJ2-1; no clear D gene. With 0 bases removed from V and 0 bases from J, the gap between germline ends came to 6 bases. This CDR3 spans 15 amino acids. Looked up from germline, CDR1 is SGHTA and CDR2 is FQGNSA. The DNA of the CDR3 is TGTGCCAGCAGCTTAGCATTTAGCTCCTACAATGAGCAGTTCTTC. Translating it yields CASSLAFSSYNEQFF.

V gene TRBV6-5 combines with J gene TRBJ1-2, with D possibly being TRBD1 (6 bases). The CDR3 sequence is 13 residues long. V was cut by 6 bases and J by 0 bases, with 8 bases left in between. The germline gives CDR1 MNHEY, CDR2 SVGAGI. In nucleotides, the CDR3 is TGTGCCAGCAGGCGACAGGCTAACTATGGCTACACCTTC. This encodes CASRRQANYGYTF.

The CDR3 nucleotides read TGTGCCAGCAGCCCCAATAGGGGTGCAGGGGGCAATACGCAGTATTTT. Translation: CASSPNRGAGGNTQYF. The chain uses TRBV7-2 and TRBJ2-3; the match to TRBD1 covers 8 bases. The CDR3 runs 16 residues. Trimming took 5 bases from V and 7 from J; bases not matched to a gene: 14. Per the germline V gene, CDR1 is SGHTA and CDR2 is FQGNSA.

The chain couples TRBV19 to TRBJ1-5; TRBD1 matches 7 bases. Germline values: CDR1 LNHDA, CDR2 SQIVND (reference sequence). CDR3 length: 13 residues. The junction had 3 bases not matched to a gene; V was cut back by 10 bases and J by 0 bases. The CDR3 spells CATWDSSNQPQHF. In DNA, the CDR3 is TGTGCCACCTGGGACAGTAGCAATCAGCCCCAGCATTTT. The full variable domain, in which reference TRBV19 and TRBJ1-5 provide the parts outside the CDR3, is DGGITQSPKYLFRKEGQNVTLSCEQNLNHDAMYWYRQDPGQGLRLIYYSQIVNDFQKGDIAEGYSVSREKKESFPLTVTSAQKNPTAFYLCATWDSSNQPQHFGDGTRLSIL.

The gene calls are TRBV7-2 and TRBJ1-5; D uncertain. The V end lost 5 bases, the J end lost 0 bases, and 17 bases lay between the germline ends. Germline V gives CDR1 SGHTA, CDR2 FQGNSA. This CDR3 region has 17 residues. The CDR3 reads CASSPEVAILSNQPQHF. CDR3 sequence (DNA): TGTGCCAGCAGCCCAGAGGTGGCTATACTTAGCAATCAGCCCCAGCATTTT.

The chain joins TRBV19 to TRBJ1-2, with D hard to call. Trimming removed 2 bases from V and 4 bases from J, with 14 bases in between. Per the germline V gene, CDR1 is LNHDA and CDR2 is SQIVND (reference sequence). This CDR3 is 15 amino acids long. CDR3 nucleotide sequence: TGTGCCAGTAGTATAAATGGAGGGTACGCCTATGGCTACACCTTC. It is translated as CASSINGGYAYGYTF. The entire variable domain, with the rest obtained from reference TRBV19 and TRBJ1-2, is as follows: DGGITQSPKYLFRKEGQNVTLSCEQNLNHDAMYWYRQDPGQGLRLIYYSQIVNDFQKGDIAEGYSVSREKKESFPLTVTSAQKNPTAFYLCASSINGGYAYGYTFGSGTRLTVV.